This entry describes one TCR beta chain. Its antigen is as yet unknown. Trimming left V 6 bases short and J 6 bases short, with 18 bases between. This CDR3 has 14 amino acids. CDR1 and CDR2 from the germline V gene are MNHNY and SVGAGI (reference sequence). Generated by immunoSEQ multiplex PCR, the TCRdb table keeps only in-frame clones and is missing some. The data contain fewer than 20,000 clones, over 75% of them singletons. This entry belongs to a study of somatic mutations in cytotoxic T cells in rheumatoid arthritis. Study-wide findings and caveats: The slight TRBV07 underrepresentation in rheumatoid arthritis patients was not adjusted for multiple comparisons. Over 20% of CD8+ cells belonged to the largest CD8+ clone in about an eighth of the roughly 60 patients.

The receptor was isolated from an adult with rheumatoid arthritis. Sequencing was performed on CD8+ T cells sorted from blood. This sequence joins TRBV6-6 and TRBJ2-7; TRBD1 is a possible D gene (6 bases). In DNA form, the CDR3 reads TGTGCCAGCAGCCGCTCAACGGGACACTCCGAGCAGTACTTC. It translates to CASSRSTGHSEQYF.